Listed here is a single TCR beta chain. The sample holds many counts of this clonotype. The target of this receptor is not known. No clone much larger than this one lies a single base away; base qualities are absent. This entry is derived from a study of low-dose radiotherapy and immunotherapy resistance in tumors (dated by TCRdb to between 2021 and 2023). In terms of the full investigation: In Cohort 1, 0.5 Gy per fraction was delivered every 2 weeks, and a total PTV dose of 6.5 Gy was prescribed. The trial did not randomize participants into treatment groups. Every two weeks, patients got intravenous cyclophosphamide at 200 mg/m2, given one day ahead of each radiation and immunotherapy administration. Starting on cycle 1 day 1, patients took 300 mg of aspirin by mouth once daily for four cycles. For Cohort 2, the dose was 1 Gy per fraction given every two weeks, adding up to 13 Gy in total across 26 weeks. Patients were given nivolumab as a 240 mg flat dose every two weeks and ipilimumab at 1 mg/kg every six weeks, with both drugs delivered intravenously. Eight patients were included in the translational analysis, namely three from the first dose cohort plus the first five from the second dose cohort.

The sample's time point label, in plain terms: before trial treatment. The donors took part in RACIN, a single-arm, phase I, dose-escalation trial that combined nivolumab, ipilimumab, aspirin, low-dose cyclophosphamide and low-dose radiotherapy. Patients were eligible if they had advanced solid tumors that were TIL-negative. The CDR1 and CDR2 encoded by the germline V gene are SGHRS and YFSETQ. The CDR3 contains 14 residues, cysteine and phenylalanine counted. The DNA shown is the 42-base CDR3, in frame from base 1. The V and J ends are trimmed by 7 bases and 2 bases, leaving 16 bases between them. The sample was run on an Illumina HiSeq 2500. To make first-strand cDNA, Superscript III was used along with a set of TRAV- and TRBV-specific primers so that both the TCRalpha and TCRbeta chains were covered. TCRs were amplified with Phusion for about 18 PCR cycles using a constant-region primer together with the adapter attached to the V primers. Isolated mRNA was amplified with the MessageAmp II aRNA Amplification Kit, using a 16-hour in vitro transcription at 37°C. The Dynabeads mRNA DIRECT Purification Kit was used to isolate mRNA for TCR sequencing. Indexed Illumina adapters were added in a second roughly 25-cycle Phusion PCR, and the resulting products were purified with AMPure XP beads. Concerning the study's data processing: Using custom Perl scripts, TCR sequences encoding the same protein were pooled, out-of-frame sequences were removed, and the abundance of each clonotype was computed. The analysis excluded TCR sequences that were supported by just one read. Repertoire metrics included Shannon entropy, Gini index, clonality, richness, and frequency of TCRs shared between repertoires. Using fastp trimming at Q25 and MiXCR clonotype assembly, TCRdb reanalyzed the public sequencing data and kept in-frame beta chains. Each CDR3 protein appears once, grouped with its most common genes and DNA. The V and J calls here are based on TCRdb, not the publication. The sample yields 59,000 or so distinct CDR3 sequences; around 27% were counted once. The ten biggest clones cover around 6.7% of the sample.

Material: PBMCs, obtained before treatment. The receptor was isolated from a male donor with rectosigmoid adenocarcinoma. This sequence uses TRBV5-1 and TRBJ2-7; a weak D assignment points to TRBD2 (6 bases agree). The DNA reads as follows: TGCGCCAGCGGCGGGGACGGCGCCACCTACGAGCAGTACTTC. It translates to CASGGDGATYEQYF.